The present T cell receptor (beta chain) was sequenced within a study of Ad26.COV2.S vaccination and SARS-CoV-2 variants. Whole-study context: Intramuscular Ad26.COV2.S at 5x10^10 or 1x10^11 viral particles. General study results and limits: People who got the vaccine or the placebo had similar non-spike TCR breadth.

On this clone itself: Its antigen is not identified.

Libraries were prepared by immunoSEQ multiplex PCR; TCRdb keeps only in-frame clonotypes and omits some of them. The table lists around 340,000 clones, 80% to 90% of them singletons. Treatment specified: roughly 18 received Ad26.COV2.S at low or high dose, single or two shots; about 5 received placebo; per-sample allocation not given. At day 63 after the first vaccine or placebo injection, samples were drawn. An adult of 18-55 years in Boston served as donor. CDR1 is ENHRY, CDR2 SYGVKD, per germline. Trimming cost V 0 bases and J 10 bases, with 10 bases left between them. CDR3 length: 14 residues. This specimen was peripheral blood, taken in a trial of Ad26.COV2.S vaccine versus placebo. The chain couples TRBV10-3 to TRBJ1-6; no clear D gene. This sequence was found in a person aged 18-65 years who received the Ad26.COV2.S COVID-19 vaccine or a placebo. The CDR3 spells CAISESDLLSPLHF. The DNA for the CDR3 is TGTGCCATCAGTGAGTCAGACCTATTATCACCCCTCCACTTT.